The clone carrying this T cell receptor (beta chain) was found once. Its antigen remains unknown. These data come from a study of cytomegalovirus exposure and HLA in healthy donors. Findings of the study overall: The majority of CMV-associated TCR beta chains were reported as apparently HLA-restricted in a later analysis.

This CDR3 region has 14 residues. V gave up 5 bases and J gave up 4 bases; unmatched junction bases: 6. Germline V lookup: CDR1 SGHTA, CDR2 FQGTGA. PCR involved 60 Vbeta and 13 Jbeta primers. Clones were read by immunoSEQ multiplex PCR, and TCRdb kept only the in-frame ones, dropping some. The table has around 150,000 clones, approximately 81% seen once. Sequencing used PBMCs. This sequence originates from a woman in her twenties or thirties in good health and CMV-seropositive. The chain links TRBV7-3 to TRBJ2-5, with 8 bases identical to TRBD2. The DNA for the CDR3 is TGTGCCAGCAGCCGTCGGGGGGGGCTAGAGACCCAGTACTTC. This codes for CASSRRGGLETQYF.